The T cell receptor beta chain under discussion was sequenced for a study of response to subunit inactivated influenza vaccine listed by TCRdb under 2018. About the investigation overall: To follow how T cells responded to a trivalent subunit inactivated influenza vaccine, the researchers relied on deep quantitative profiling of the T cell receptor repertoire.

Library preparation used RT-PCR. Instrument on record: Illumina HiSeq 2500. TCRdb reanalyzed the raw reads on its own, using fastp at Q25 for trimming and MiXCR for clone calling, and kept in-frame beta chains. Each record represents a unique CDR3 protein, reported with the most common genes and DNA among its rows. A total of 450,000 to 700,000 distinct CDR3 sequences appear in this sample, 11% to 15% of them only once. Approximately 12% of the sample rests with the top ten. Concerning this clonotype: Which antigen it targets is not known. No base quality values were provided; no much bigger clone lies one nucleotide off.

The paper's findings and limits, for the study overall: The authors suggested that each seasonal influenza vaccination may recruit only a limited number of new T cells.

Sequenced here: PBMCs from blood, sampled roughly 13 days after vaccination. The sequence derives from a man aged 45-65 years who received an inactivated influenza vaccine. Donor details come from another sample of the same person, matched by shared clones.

The bases are TGTGCCAGCAGCTTAACGACTAGCGGGAGGCAGTACTTC. Translated, it reads CASSLTTSGRQYF. Recombination joined TRBV7-3 with TRBJ2-7; a stretch of 12 junction bases matches TRBD2. From cysteine to phenylalanine, the CDR3 is 13 amino acids long. Left in the record is the CDR3 DNA by itself, 39 bases read in frame from the first base. The germline V gene yields SGHTA for CDR1 and FQGTGA for CDR2. V is trimmed back by 0 bases and J by 9 bases, and the junction contains 0 bases that no gene match accounts for.